These T cell receptor beta chains were read from a single sample in a study of CD8 T cells in ankylosing spondylitis. TCRdb re-called the 5' RACE reads with MiXCR, one entry per CDR3 protein. The data show approximately 250,000 distinct CDR3 sequences, about 11% seen once. Sample: blood, either unsorted or a sorted T cell fraction (not recorded which). Receptors were obtained from a male donor with ankylosing spondylitis or in good health (not recorded which). The CDR3 runs from the conserved cysteine through the conserved F or W. A D gene is named only where the DNA matches it firmly. Some rows mark clone size as missing; the rest say once, few, many or name a class of expanded clone.

j_call clone_size d_call v_call cdr3_aa cdr3_nt
TRBJ2-3 many . TRBV5-1 CASSLGTAADTQYF TGCGCCAGCAGCCTAGGGACGGCGGCAGATACGCAGTATTTT
TRBJ1-1 . TRBD1 TRBV5-6 CASSWVNRGQEAEAFF TGTGCCAGCAGCTGGGTCAACAGGGGGCAGGAGGCTGAAGCTTTCTTT
TRBJ1-2 few . TRBV19 CAIGSGQGGYGYTF TGTGCCATAGGCTCGGGCCAGGGCGGCTATGGCTACACCTTC
TRBJ1-2 many TRBD1 TRBV20-1 CSARDRGPEDNYGYTF TGCAGTGCTAGGGACAGGGGACCCGAAGACAACTATGGCTACACCTTC
TRBJ2-2 many TRBD1 TRBV7-7 CASSLDNRGGTGELFF TGTGCCAGCAGCTTAGATAACAGGGGCGGCACCGGGGAGCTGTTTTTT
TRBJ2-7 many TRBD2 TRBV20-1 CSASGTSVSYEQYF TGCAGTGCTAGCGGGACTAGCGTCTCCTACGAGCAGTACTTC
TRBJ2-2 many TRBD2 TRBV9 CASSVGLADTGELFF TGTGCCAGCAGCGTGGGACTAGCGGACACCGGGGAGCTGTTTTTT
TRBJ2-1 . TRBD2 TRBV20-1 CCARFRRSGVSYNEQFF TGCTGTGCTCGATTCCGGCGTAGCGGGGTCTCCTACAATGAGCAGTTCTTC
TRBJ2-2 few TRBD2 TRBV13 CASTPSGRTIGELFF TGTGCCAGCACCCCAAGCGGGAGGACCATCGGGGAGCTGTTTTTT
TRBJ1-2 . . TRBV7-9 CASSLQASDYGYTF TGTGCCAGCAGCCTTCAGGCGTCGGACTATGGCTACACCTTC
TRBJ1-2 many . TRBV5-1 CASSLAEGQSNYGYTF TGCGCCAGCAGCTTGGCCGAAGGACAGTCGAACTATGGCTACACCTTC
TRBJ2-7 many TRBD1 TRBV5-1 CASGNGQGVSYEQYF TGCGCCAGCGGAAACGGACAGGGGGTATCCTACGAGCAGTACTTC
TRBJ1-3 many . TRBV3-1 CASSQRGDAGNTIYF TGTGCCAGCAGCCAACGTGGGGACGCTGGAAACACCATATATTTT
TRBJ2-2 . . TRBV5-1 CASSPKLRANTGELFF TGCGCCAGCAGCCCAAAGTTACGCGCGAACACCGGGGAGCTGTTTTTT
TRBJ2-5 . TRBD1 TRBV12-3/TRBV12-4 CASSLGDRVETQYF TGTGCCAGCAGTTTGGGTGACAGGGTTGAGACCCAGTACTTC
TRBJ2-3 . . TRBV7-9 CASSHLGDTQYF TGTGCCAGCAGCCACCTGGGGGATACGCAGTATTTT
TRBJ1-1 many TRBD1 TRBV2 CASSDRGASNTEAFF TGTGCCAGCAGCGACAGGGGCGCGTCGAACACTGAAGCTTTCTTT
TRBJ2-3 many TRBD2 TRBV11-1 CASSLWASGSPTDTQYF TGTGCCAGCAGCTTATGGGCTAGCGGGAGTCCAACAGATACGCAGTATTTT
TRBJ2-7 many . TRBV12-3/TRBV12-4 CASALSGTDHFYEQYF TGTGCCAGCGCCCTAAGCGGGACAGATCACTTCTACGAGCAGTACTTC
TRBJ1-4 . . TRBV19 CASSIGGTNEKLFF TGTGCCAGTAGTATCGGAGGTACTAATGAAAAACTGTTTTTT
TRBJ1-1 many . TRBV11-2 CASSLAGRGRTEAFF TGTGCCAGCAGCTTAGCGGGCAGGGGTCGCACTGAAGCTTTCTTT
TRBJ2-2 . . TRBV20-1 CSARRQSTGELFF TGCAGTGCTAGACGACAGAGCACCGGGGAGCTGTTTTTT
TRBJ1-6 many . TRBV12-3/TRBV12-4 CASSLGQINSPLHF TGTGCCAGCAGTTTAGGACAGATTAATTCACCCCTCCACTTT
TRBJ2-3 many . TRBV7-2 CASSFSGSSTDTQYF TGTGCCAGCAGCTTTAGCGGCAGTAGCACAGATACGCAGTATTTT
TRBJ1-1 many . TRBV10-3 CAISGNVALNTEAFF TGTGCCATCAGTGGAAATGTGGCCCTAAACACTGAAGCTTTCTTT
TRBJ1-1 many TRBD1 TRBV6-1 CASGRTGRGTEAFF TGTGCCAGCGGGAGGACAGGGAGAGGGACTGAAGCTTTCTTT
TRBJ2-3 few . TRBV9 CASSVGGSDITDTQYF TGTGCCAGCAGCGTAGGCGGTAGCGATATCACAGATACGCAGTATTTT
TRBJ1-1 many . TRBV25-1 CASDGDYTEAFF TGTGCCAGCGACGGAGACTACACTGAAGCTTTCTTT
TRBJ1-2 many . TRBV20-1 CSARDPGREYGYTF TGCAGTGCTAGAGACCCCGGACGGGAATATGGCTACACCTTC
TRBJ2-1 many TRBD1 TRBV5-1 CASSSQAWTGGNEQFF TGCGCCAGCAGTTCTCAAGCATGGACAGGGGGCAATGAGCAGTTCTTC
TRBJ2-1 . TRBD2 TRBV29-1 CSVRGLAGESSYNEQFF TGCAGCGTCCGAGGACTAGCGGGAGAGAGCTCCTACAATGAGCAGTTCTTC
TRBJ2-3 many TRBD1 TRBV2 CASSSGGDTQYF TGTGCCAGCAGTTCAGGGGGAGATACGCAGTATTTT
TRBJ2-6 many . TRBV20-1 CSARDTRMSGANVLTF TGCAGTGCTAGAGATACGCGGATGTCGGGGGCCAACGTCCTGACTTTC
TRBJ2-7 many TRBD1 TRBV5-6 CASSYGQGFTHEQYF TGTGCCAGCAGCTATGGACAGGGCTTTACCCACGAGCAGTACTTC
TRBJ2-6 . TRBD1 TRBV2 CASRLEGAGGANVLTF TGTGCCAGCAGATTAGAGGGGGCTGGTGGGGCCAACGTCCTGACTTTC
TRBJ2-1 many TRBD2 TRBV27 CASSLRGGDPSSYNEQFF TGTGCCAGCAGTTTACGCGGGGGGGACCCGAGCTCCTACAATGAGCAGTTCTTC
TRBJ2-7 few TRBD1 TRBV4-1 CASTTGTGADEQYF TGCGCCAGCACCACAGGGACAGGGGCCGACGAGCAGTACTTC
TRBJ2-1 many . TRBV12-3/TRBV12-4 CASSLNDRLSYNEQFF TGTGCCAGCAGTTTAAATGACAGACTCTCCTACAATGAGCAGTTCTTC
TRBJ1-6 many . TRBV20-1 CSARNAGTTYNSPLHF TGCAGTGCTAGAAACGCCGGGACAACGTATAATTCACCCCTCCACTTT
TRBJ1-5 few . TRBV7-9 CASSLAGSQPQHF TGTGCCAGCAGCTTAGCGGGCAGTCAGCCCCAGCATTTT
TRBJ1-3 many . TRBV7-8 CASSLGSASGNTIYF TGTGCCAGCAGCTTAGGCTCAGCCTCTGGAAACACCATATATTTT
TRBJ2-3 many . TRBV12-3/TRBV12-4 CATLYADTQYF TGTGCCACGTTATACGCCGATACGCAGTATTTT
TRBJ1-5 few TRBD1 TRBV5-1 CASSWTGSSNQPQHF TGCGCCAGCAGCTGGACAGGGTCGAGCAATCAGCCCCAGCATTTT
TRBJ2-7 many . TRBV21-1 CASSKWGSTNLYEQYF TGTGCCAGCAGCAAATGGGGTTCCACAAACTTATACGAGCAGTACTTC
TRBJ2-5 . . TRBV20-1 CSARVQETQYF TGCAGTGCTAGAGTCCAAGAGACCCAGTACTTC
TRBJ1-1 many . TRBV10-2 CASSEEGYTEAFF TGCGCCAGCAGTGAGGAGGGGTACACTGAAGCTTTCTTT
TRBJ2-5 few . TRBV7-9 CASSRDRIEVQYF TGTGCCAGCAGCAGAGACAGGATCGAGGTCCAGTACTTC
TRBJ2-3 many TRBD1 TRBV20-1 CSAREDRAPTDTQYF TGCAGTGCTAGAGAAGACAGGGCACCCACAGATACGCAGTATTTT
TRBJ2-2 many . TRBV5-5 CASTRGAGANTGELFF TGTGCCAGCACCCGGGGTGCAGGCGCGAACACCGGGGAGCTGTTTTTT
TRBJ1-5 . . TRBV28 CASSSLSGVNQPQHF TGTGCCAGCAGTTCATTGTCAGGGGTTAATCAGCCCCAGCATTTT
TRBJ1-2 many . TRBV21-1 CASTGEGENGYTF TGTGCCAGCACCGGAGAGGGGGAAAATGGCTACACCTTC
TRBJ2-3 many . TRBV12-3/TRBV12-4 CASSLWPPEIRDTQYF TGTGCCAGCAGTTTGTGGCCTCCAGAGATCCGAGATACGCAGTATTTT
TRBJ1-1 many . TRBV7-9 CASSHVDPNTEAFF TGTGCCAGCAGCCACGTAGACCCGAACACTGAAGCTTTCTTT